This is a list of T cell receptor beta chains from one sample in a study of technical replicates of blood from a handful of donors. Using immunoSEQ multiplex PCR, the repertoire was profiled, and TCRdb retains in-frame clones only, with some absent. The sample lists approximately 80,000 clones; approximately 89% were seen once. The source material was T cells isolated from PBMCs. The receptors derive from a human donor in good health. CDR3s include the opening cysteine and the closing phenylalanine or tryptophan. Each record gives: J gene, V gene, D gene, clone size, CDR3 DNA, CDR3 protein. The D gene is left open where the match is weak. Expanded clones are given a class, and other clones once, few, many or no size at all.

>TRBJ2-7|TRBV6-5|TRBD2|once
TGTGCCAGCAGTTACTCGATAGCGGGATACGAGCAGTACTTC
CASSYSIAGYEQYF
>TRBJ1-1|TRBV27|-|-
TGTGCCAGCAGTTTCGGAGGGCTGGGCACTGAAGCTTTCTTT
CASSFGGLGTEAFF
>TRBJ1-1|TRBV29-1|-|few
TGCAGCGTTACAGGGTTTCAGAACACTGAAGCTTTCTTT
CSVTGFQNTEAFF
>TRBJ1-4|TRBV2|TRBD1|-
TGTGCCAGCAATGTGGGGGGACAGGGGGTGGAAAAACTGTTTTTT
CASNVGGQGVEKLFF
>TRBJ2-6|TRBV21-1|-|-
TGTGCCAGCAGCCCCCCGGGACAGGAACCTGGGGCCAACGTCCTGACTTTC
CASSPPGQEPGANVLTF
>TRBJ2-5|TRBV11-1|-|-
TGTGCCAGCAGCACTCAGGCGTCGATCCAAGAGACCCAGTACTTC
CASSTQASIQETQYF
>TRBJ1-2|TRBV27|-|once
TGTGCCAGCAGTTTATCTACAGCCTGGGGCTACACCTTC
CASSLSTAWGYTF
>TRBJ1-1|TRBV6-1|TRBD1|-
TGTGCCGTCGACAGGGGCCTGAACACTGAAGCTTTCTTT
CAVDRGLNTEAFF
>TRBJ2-4|TRBV18|TRBD2|once
TGTGCCAGCTCACCTAGCGGGAGGGCCACCAAAAACATTCAGTACTTC
CASSPSGRATKNIQYF
>TRBJ1-4|TRBV28|-|-
TGTGCCAGCAGTTTTACAAGGAGTAATGAAAAACTGTTTTTT
CASSFTRSNEKLFF
>TRBJ2-3|TRBV7-9|TRBD2|-
TGTGCCAGCAGCTCGGGTCTTAGCGGGGGCTACACAGATACGCAGTATTTT
CASSSGLSGGYTDTQYF
>TRBJ1-2|TRBV6-5|-|-
TGTGCCAGCAGTTACTACGGGGAAGGCGGCTACACCTTC
CASSYYGEGGYTF
>TRBJ2-1|TRBV9|TRBD2|once
TGTGCCAGCAGCGGGCTAGCGGGTAGCTCCTACAATGAGCAGTTCTTC
CASSGLAGSSYNEQFF
>TRBJ1-1|TRBV25-1|-|-
TGTGCCAGCAGCCTTTCGGTGAACACTGAAGCTTTCTTT
CASSLSVNTEAFF
>TRBJ2-3|TRBV10-3|-|-
TGTGCCATCATGGAGAGGGAGGCACACACAGATACGCAGTATTTT
CAIMEREAHTDTQYF
>TRBJ1-2|TRBV7-2|-|once
TGTGCCTTGGTCGACGGTAACCCAGGAGGCTACACCTTC
CALVDGNPGGYTF
>TRBJ2-7|TRBV6-5|TRBD2|-
TGTGCCAGCAGCCGACTAGCGCTCGGCTCCTACGAGCAGTACTTC
CASSRLALGSYEQYF
>TRBJ2-1|TRBV19|-|-
TGTGCCAGTAGTATGAAATGGGGGACTTACAATGAGCAGTTCTTC
CASSMKWGTYNEQFF
>TRBJ2-5|TRBV11-2|TRBD2|-
TGTGCCAGCAGCCCGAGACTAGCGGGAGTCCAAGAGACCCAGTACTTC
CASSPRLAGVQETQYF
>TRBJ2-7|TRBV5-4|-|-
TGTGCCAGCAGCTTGAAACTATCCTACGAGCAGTACTTC
CASSLKLSYEQYF
>TRBJ1-3|TRBV28|-|-
TGTGCCAGCAGTTTGGACAGCTCTGGAAACACCATATATTTT
CASSLDSSGNTIYF
>TRBJ2-3|TRBV11-2|-|-
TGTGCCAGCAGCACCCTTACGGGGGAATCAGATACGCAGTATTTT
CASSTLTGESDTQYF
>TRBJ2-2|TRBV6-5|TRBD2|-
TGTGCCAGCATCCCTAGCGGGAGAACCGGGGAGCTGTTTTTT
CASIPSGRTGELFF
>TRBJ2-3|TRBV13|TRBD2|-
TGTGCCAGCAGCTCCCCGGGACTAGCGGGAGGCCCCACAGATACGCAGTATTTT
CASSSPGLAGGPTDTQYF
>TRBJ1-3|TRBV19|TRBD1|-
TGTGCCAGTAGTATAGTGTTCAGGGGGATAGCTGGAAACACCATATATTTT
CASSIVFRGIAGNTIYF
>TRBJ2-1|TRBV29-1|TRBD1|-
TGCAGCGTCCTCAGGGGGCGCCAGCAGTTCTTC
CSVLRGRQQFF
>TRBJ1-1|TRBV19|TRBD1|once
TGTGCCAGTAGTATCGGACAGGGGGCCTTGAACACTGAAGCTTTCTTT
CASSIGQGALNTEAFF
>TRBJ1-1|TRBV7-9|TRBD1|-
TGTGCCAGCAGCTTAGGGACAGGGGGGACTAACACTGAAGCTTTCTTT
CASSLGTGGTNTEAFF
>TRBJ1-3|TRBV6-5|-|-
TGTGCCAGCAGACAGGTCTCCGACTCTGGAAACACCATATATTTT
CASRQVSDSGNTIYF
>TRBJ2-1|TRBV5-1|TRBD2|-
TGCGCCAGCCAACTAGCGGGTCAGAACAATGAGCAGTTCTTC
CASQLAGQNNEQFF
>TRBJ1-1|TRBV9|-|-
TGTGCCAGCAGCGACGGGGGATTATACACTGAAGCTTTCTTT
CASSDGGLYTEAFF
>TRBJ2-3|TRBV4-1|-|-
TGCGCCAGCAGCCTCAGGGCCGCCGGGACAAGTAACACAGATACGCAGTATTTT
CASSLRAAGTSNTDTQYF
>TRBJ1-2|TRBV19|-|-
TGTGCCACTAAGGAGGTTAGCACAGGGCACGGAGACTATGGCTACACCTTC
CATKEVSTGHGDYGYTF
>TRBJ1-3|TRBV2|-|-
TGTGCCAGCAGGAGAGACATGGCTGGAAACACCATATATTTT
CASRRDMAGNTIYF
>TRBJ1-2|TRBV29-1|-|once
TGCAGCGTTGAAGGGGACACCTTGAACTATGGCTACACCTTC
CSVEGDTLNYGYTF
>TRBJ2-1|TRBV6-5|-|few
TGTGCCAGCAGTTACGGTCTAAATGAGCAGTTCTTC
CASSYGLNEQFF
>TRBJ2-3|TRBV7-3|TRBD2|-
TGTGCCAGCAGCTTATCACTAGCGGACTGGGATACGCAGTATTTT
CASSLSLADWDTQYF
>TRBJ2-3|TRBV7-2|TRBD1|-
TGTGCCAGCAGCGCAGGACAGGGGGCTCAAGGTACGCAGTATTTT
CASSAGQGAQGTQYF
>TRBJ1-2|TRBV6-5|-|-
TGTGCCAGCAGTAATCGCTATGGCTACACCTTC
CASSNRYGYTF
>TRBJ2-3|TRBV19|TRBD2|-
TGTGCCAGTAGTACGAGGACTAGCGGGCTCACAGATACGCAGTATTTT
CASSTRTSGLTDTQYF
>TRBJ2-7|TRBV5-1|-|many
TGCGCCAGCAGCCAGGGAGGCTACGAGCAGTACTTC
CASSQGGYEQYF
>TRBJ1-5|TRBV6-5|TRBD1|-
TGTGCCAGCAGTTACAGGACAGGGGATAGCAATCAGCCCCAGCATTTT
CASSYRTGDSNQPQHF
>TRBJ1-5|TRBV4-1|-|-
TGCGCCAGCAGCCAAGATATTATCGGGGACTTGCAGCCCCAGCATTTT
CASSQDIIGDLQPQHF
>TRBJ2-3|TRBV27|TRBD2|-
TGTGCCAGCAGTTTGGGTGCGGGAGTAGATACGCAGTATTTT
CASSLGAGVDTQYF
>TRBJ2-3|TRBV30|TRBD1|-
TGTGCCTGGAGTGTAAGGACAGGGCTAGTCGATACGCAGTATTTT
CAWSVRTGLVDTQYF
>TRBJ2-1|TRBV16|TRBD2|once
TGTGCCAGCAGCCACGGAGGTAGCGGGAGAATTAATGAGCAGTTCTTC
CASSHGGSGRINEQFF
>TRBJ1-4|TRBV19|TRBD1|-
TGTGCCAGTAGTACGTTGACAGGGACGGATGAAAAACTGTTTTTT
CASSTLTGTDEKLFF
>TRBJ2-3|TRBV30|-|-
TGTGCCTGGAGTGTACGGGTTCTAGCGCAGTATTTT
CAWSVRVLAQYF
>TRBJ1-3|TRBV5-1|-|-
TGCGCCAGCAGCCCGCGGACAGAACGTGGAAACACCATATATTTT
CASSPRTERGNTIYF
>TRBJ1-4|TRBV19|TRBD1|-
TGTGCCAGTGGGGGGACAGCGGATAATGAAAAACTGTTTTTT
CASGGTADNEKLFF
>TRBJ2-7|TRBV7-9|-|-
TGTGCCAGCAGCTTTGGCAGGGACTACGAGCAGTACTTC
CASSFGRDYEQYF
>TRBJ2-7|TRBV7-8|TRBD2|once
TGTGCCAGCAGCTTTACTAGCGGGAGGATCTCCTACGAGCAGTACTTC
CASSFTSGRISYEQYF
>TRBJ1-1|TRBV6-5|TRBD1|-
TGTGCCAGCAGTTACCTTGACAGGGGGAACACTGAAGCTTTCTTT
CASSYLDRGNTEAFF
>TRBJ1-1|TRBV6-5|TRBD1|once
TGTGCCAGCAGTCCCTTACAGGGGGGGACTGAAGCTTTCTTT
CASSPLQGGTEAFF
>TRBJ2-2|TRBV5-1|-|-
TGCGCCAGCAGCTTGGTTAGCAGGAACACCGGGGAGCTGTTTTTT
CASSLVSRNTGELFF
>TRBJ2-3|TRBV11-3|-|-
TGTGCCAGCAGCTTTCTTCCTGGCACAGATACGCAGTATTTT
CASSFLPGTDTQYF
>TRBJ2-5|TRBV25-1|TRBD1|-
TGTGCCAGCAGTGGGAGAACCGGGACAGGGGCAGAGACCCAGTACTTC
CASSGRTGTGAETQYF
>TRBJ1-1|TRBV7-8|-|-
TGTGCCAGCAGCTTATCCGAGGGAAACACTGAAGCTTTCTTT
CASSLSEGNTEAFF
>TRBJ1-5|TRBV9|TRBD1|-
TGTGCCAGCGGACAGGGGAGGTATCAGCCCCAGCATTTT
CASGQGRYQPQHF
>TRBJ2-5|TRBV29-1|TRBD2|-
TGCAGCGTTGAGACTAGCGGGGTAGAGACCCAGTACTTC
CSVETSGVETQYF